This note documents a single T cell receptor beta chain sequence. The data originate from a study of blood T cell repertoires in COVID-19. Study background: Acute and convalescent COVID-19 samples came from the United States, Italy and Spain. Nucleic acid was either cDNA or gDNA, and it came from T cells, B-cell-depleted T cells, or PBMCs.

This CDR3 is built from 15 residues. Germline lookup yields CDR1 SGHVS and CDR2 FQNEAQ. V lost 4 bases and J 0 bases, leaving 10 bases between the germline ends. Per the original data handling: Reference gene primers were amplified, and this amplification served to estimate nucleated cell counts. Assay used: immunoSEQ multiplex PCR; TCRdb lists only in-frame clones, some missing. The V and J calls and clone size were taken over from that table, and D and trimming were inferred from the DNA. Of 110,000 or so clones detected, around 82% appear once; the ten largest clones hold about 6.6%. Material: peripheral blood. The source is a woman aged 45-65 years with acute or convalescent COVID-19. J is TRBJ1-5 and V is TRBV7-8, with D possibly TRBD1 on 5 matching bases. The CDR3 DNA reads as TGTGCCAGCAGCTCACGGCAGGGTAGCAATCAGCCCCAGCATTTT. It is translated as CASSSRQGSNQPQHF.